The clone carrying this TCR beta chain was picked up one time. Its antigen is as yet unknown. This sample was included in a study of T cell responses to AZD1222 COVID-19 vaccine. Across the study: Researchers grouped second doses given at about 4 or about 12 weeks into one pool.

Clones were read by immunoSEQ multiplex PCR, and TCRdb kept only the in-frame ones, dropping some. The repertoire holds some 91,000 clones, with roughly 89% as singletons. Study-level results: Unmutated variant regions are reportedly the target of nearly half of TCRs that are spike-specific. No repertoire was sampled before or during the peak T cell response, only after it. Vaccine-related CD4 TCRs covered spike, predominating at 160-218 and 743-854.

The CDR3 has 14 residues. The V and J ends lost 2 bases and 8 bases respectively, with 13 bases between them. Germline V gene sequence: CDR1 KGHSH, CDR2 LQKENI. This receptor was taken from an adult in good health. The sequencing here drew on peripheral blood, taken on day 0 of AZD1222 vaccination. V gene TRBV18 combines with J gene TRBJ2-1, with D perhaps matching TRBD2 (5 bases). CDR3 loop: CASSPKAGMHEQFF. The CDR3 DNA reads TGTGCCAGCTCACCAAAGGCCGGGATGCATGAGCAGTTCTTC.